These T cell receptor beta chains were read from a single sample in a study of blood T cell repertoires in COVID-19. The table came from immunoSEQ multiplex PCR; TCRdb's copy has only in-frame clones and leaves some out. The sample lists fewer than 250,000 clones; 76% were seen once. The sequencing input was PBMCs or T cells enriched from blood (not recorded which). The receptors originated from a woman aged 50 to 60 with acute COVID-19. Each CDR3 is given without its conserved first and last residue. The order of the fields is V gene, D gene, J gene, CDR3 protein. The D gene is left open where the match is weak.

TRBV6-5	TRBD1	TRBJ1-3	ASSYQGEAGNTIY
TRBV7-2	TRBD1	TRBJ1-2	ASSPGTVYGYT
TRBV5-6	-	TRBJ1-2	ASSLTETGGGYT
TRBV5-1	-	TRBJ1-2	ASSLAGGRKSGGYT
TRBV14	-	TRBJ1-2	ASSQGTASNYGYT
TRBV6-6	-	TRBJ1-5	ASSYSMDKNQPQH
TRBV7-2	-	TRBJ1-2	ASSPELEYGYT
TRBV27	-	TRBJ2-3	ASSVPTSDTQY
TRBV6-5	-	TRBJ1-1	ASSYALEGTEAF
TRBV6-4	TRBD1	TRBJ1-2	ASSDRGLSPVKGYT
TRBV7-9	-	TRBJ1-6	ASSLNQGRSPLH
TRBV11-2	-	TRBJ2-1	ASSQIRDEQF
TRBV28	TRBD1	TRBJ1-2	ASSLTGGLYGYT
TRBV7-2	-	TRBJ2-3	ASSAQGFADTQY
TRBV12-3/TRBV12-4	-	TRBJ1-5	ASSRQSNQPQH
TRBV29-1	TRBD1	TRBJ2-3	SVKPGQGAGDTQY
TRBV29-1	TRBD1	TRBJ2-2	SVEGTGRELF
TRBV7-9	-	TRBJ2-3	ASRQMTDDTQY
TRBV7-3	-	TRBJ2-5	ASSSAGRGETQY
TRBV6-1	-	TRBJ1-5	ASSEAGQGLQPQH
TRBV24-1	TRBD1	TRBJ1-2	ATLGTGGYT
TRBV7-9	-	TRBJ2-2	ASSLKGVTANTGELF
TRBV5-6	-	TRBJ2-5	ASSWGGQETQY
TRBV12-3/TRBV12-4	-	TRBJ2-2	ASRRQGHGELF
TRBV18	-	TRBJ1-2	ASSPLDSFYGYT
TRBV27	TRBD1	TRBJ1-2	ASSPSTGAAYGYT
TRBV7-2	TRBD1	TRBJ2-5	ASSLRQGAETQY
TRBV11-2	TRBD1	TRBJ1-2	ASSFQGGQIYGYT
TRBV3-1/TRBV3-2	TRBD1	TRBJ1-2	ASSRDRGLDGYT